What follows is one TCR beta chain and its context. This CDR3 has 15 amino acids. CDR1 is MNHEY and CDR2 is SVGAGI in the germline V gene. This sample was included in a study of blood T cell repertoires in COVID-19. Method: immunoSEQ multiplex PCR; TCRdb's copy keeps in-frame clones and lacks some. Altogether fewer than 250,000 clones are present, more than 80% being singletons, with the ten largest covering 8.5% to 12%. This TCR derives from an elderly woman with acute or convalescent COVID-19. V is TRBV6-5 and J is TRBJ1-5; 9 bases are shared with TRBD1. The sample was peripheral blood. The CDR3 nucleotides read TGTGGAGTTTCTGGGACAGGGCATCCCAATCAGCCCCAGCATTTT. This gives the protein CGVSGTGHPNQPQHF.